The source of this T cell receptor (beta chain) is a study of T cells in Graves' hyperthyroidism and ophthalmopathy (dated by TCRdb to between 2017 and 2020). For context, the study as a whole: Peripheral blood samples were taken at initial diagnosis, before any treatment was given. To identify TCR V-J signatures that set the groups apart, the researchers used a discovery cohort of more than 95 patients, made up of under 50 with Graves' ophthalmopathy and around 58 with stable Graves' hyperthyroidism. An independent validation cohort of about 19 hyperthyroidism patients and 17 patients who later progressed to ophthalmopathy tested prospective prediction of ophthalmopathy. The 75 to 100 discovery patients were randomly split 7:3 into training and test sets. In addition, the study compared T-cell repertoires in thyroid tissue and in blood from 6 or 7 Graves' hyperthyroidism patients. After blood sampling, hyperthyroidism patients were treated with methimazole at a starting dose of 30 mg daily, and ophthalmopathy patients were treated with high-dose intravenous methylprednisolone. The paper reports TCR Vbeta CDR3 sequencing of 135 peripheral blood samples: approximately 41 ophthalmopathy, about 75 hyperthyroidism and around 17 progressor patients. Study-level results and caveats: No statistical method was used to fix the sample size in advance, and group allocation was not hidden from the investigators. Ophthalmopathy was separated from stable hyperthyroidism by a 13 V-J signature model, with approximately 85% sensitivity and 81% to 83% specificity obtained in cross-validation and 80%/75% obtained in testing. In validation, progression to ophthalmopathy was predicted by the model with 55% to 71% sensitivity and 72.22% specificity, a median of 6.5 months before onset. Most expanded thyroid clonotypes (frequency above 0.001) were also detected in blood, a finding suggesting that blood repertoires may reflect thyroid immune responses.

TCR beta CDR3 regions were amplified from RNA transcripts. For the first round of RT-PCR on the TCR CDR3, the HTBI primer set was used together with the Qiagen OneStep RT-PCR kit. Libraries were constructed in a second round of multiplex PCR, after which size selection and purification were carried out. Sequencing of the libraries was done on an Illumina HiSeq2000 using paired-end 100 bp reads. The authors processed their data as follows. Raw data were processed with SOAPnuke, discarding reads with adapters, uncalled bases, mean Phred below 15, or no exact constant-primer or identifier match. High-quality paired reads were merged with COPE v1.2.5, and unique nucleotide sequences were defined as clonotypes. Clonotypes were aligned to IMGT TRBV, TRBD and TRBJ reference segments using MiTCR v1.1. The analysis was restricted to V-J combinations with a frequency above 0.0001, which together covered 99% to 99.2% of the repertoires. The TCS score was defined as the ratio of F50 (clonal expansion) to E x V (chaos), calculated using BLOSUM62-based TCRdist between CDR3 peptides within each V-J. Welch's t-statistics and random forest reduced just over 500 V-J features to 13, which were used in a naive Bayes classifier (R e1071). In-frame beta chains were kept once TCRdb had trimmed the public reads at Q25 with fastp and called clones with MiXCR. Records with the same CDR3 protein are collapsed into one entry carrying the most frequent genes and DNA. The V and J calls reflect TCRdb's pipeline rather than the authors' work. This sample comprises approximately 510,000 distinct CDR3 sequences, around 20% of them detected only once. The leading ten clones occupy approximately 25% of the sample.

This clonotype was counted many times. The antigen it binds to is not known. Per-base quality was not reported, and no clone a single base away is much larger than it. CDR1 and CDR2 were assigned from the germline V gene as MDHEN and SYDVKM. V is pruned by 6 bases and J by 7 bases, leaving 15 bases of the junction without a gene match. Spanning cysteine to phenylalanine, the CDR3 consists of 15 amino acids. Only the CDR3 DNA is retained, 45 bases long and in frame from the first base. A patient counted as having stable Graves' hyperthyroidism if no progression to ophthalmopathy occurred over 18 months of follow-up. The hyperthyroidism patients were between 18 and 65 years old and newly diagnosed, with a disease duration of less than 2 months. Any patient with an uncontrolled infection, another autoimmune disease, pregnancy or lactation was excluded. Diagnoses were based on clinical symptoms, serum thyroxine and TRAb, thyroid ultrasound and orbital computed tomography. Ficoll-Paque density gradient centrifugation was used to isolate PBMCs from 10 ml of fresh peripheral blood. Total RNA was extracted with Trizol reagent, and quality was checked on an Agilent 2100 Bioanalyzer.

Sequencing was performed on blood. The sequence is built from TRBV28 and TRBJ2-7, with 7 junctional bases fitting TRBD2. The sequence came from a man between 18 and 29 years old with Graves' hyperthyroidism. This receptor carries the CDR3 CASRAPGLQRGEQYF. The DNA sequence is TGTGCCAGCAGGGCGCCGGGACTACAAAGAGGGGAGCAGTACTTC.